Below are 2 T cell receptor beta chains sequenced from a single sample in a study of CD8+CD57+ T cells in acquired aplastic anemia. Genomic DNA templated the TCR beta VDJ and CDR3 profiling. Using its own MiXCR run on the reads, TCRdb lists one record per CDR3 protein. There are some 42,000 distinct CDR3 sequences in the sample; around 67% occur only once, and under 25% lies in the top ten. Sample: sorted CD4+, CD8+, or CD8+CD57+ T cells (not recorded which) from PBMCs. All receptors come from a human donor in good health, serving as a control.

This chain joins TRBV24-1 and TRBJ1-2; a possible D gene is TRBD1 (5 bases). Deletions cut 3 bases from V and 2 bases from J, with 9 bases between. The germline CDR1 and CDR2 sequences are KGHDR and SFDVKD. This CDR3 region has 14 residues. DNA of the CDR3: TGTGCCACCAGTGATCCGGGACGGAACTATGGCTACACCTTC. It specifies CATSDPGRNYGYTF.

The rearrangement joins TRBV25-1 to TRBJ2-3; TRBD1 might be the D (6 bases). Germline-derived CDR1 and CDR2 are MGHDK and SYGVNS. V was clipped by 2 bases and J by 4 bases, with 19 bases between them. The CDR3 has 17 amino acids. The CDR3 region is CASSESLGARIPDTQYF. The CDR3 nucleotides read TGTGCCAGCAGTGAAAGTTTGGGGGCCAGAATCCCAGATACGCAGTATTTT.